This is a list of T cell receptor beta chains from one sample in a study of T cells in pancreatic ductal adenocarcinoma. Here immunoSEQ multiplex PCR was the method, and the copy in TCRdb shows in-frame clones only, minus some. The table includes 11,000 or so clones, about nine tenths detected once. The sequenced sample consisted of PBMCs. The source of these receptors is a human donor with pancreatic ductal adenocarcinoma. Both conserved end residues are part of each CDR3. The D gene is left open where the match is weak. Clone size is not always given. Where it is, it says once, few, many or a class for expanded clones.

TRBJ2-7 TRBV9 TRBD2 . CASSGTSGSPYEQYF TGTGCCAGCAGCGGAACTAGCGGGAGCCCCTACGAGCAGTACTTC
TRBJ2-2 TRBV6-1 TRBD2 . CASSGQRLAGSGELFF TGTGCCAGCAGTGGCCAGCGACTAGCGGGGTCCGGGGAGCTGTTTTTT
TRBJ2-1 TRBV2 TRBD2 . CASIGLALNEQFF TGTGCCAGCATCGGACTAGCGCTCAATGAGCAGTTCTTC
TRBJ2-3 TRBV5-4 TRBD2 . CASSLTSGGPRADTQYF TGTGCCAGCAGCTTGACTAGCGGGGGTCCAAGGGCAGATACGCAGTATTTT
TRBJ1-4 TRBV11-2 . . CASSLDATNEKLFF TGTGCCAGCAGCTTAGATGCAACTAATGAAAAACTGTTTTTT
TRBJ2-5 TRBV5-1 . few CASRRQREETQYF TGCGCCAGCAGACGGCAACGCGAAGAGACCCAGTACTTC
TRBJ2-7 TRBV5-6 . . CASSAGFYYEQYF TGTGCCAGCAGCGCCGGGTTTTACTACGAGCAGTACTTC
TRBJ1-5 TRBV21-1 . few CASWKGTGVYNQPQHF TGTGCCAGCTGGAAAGGGACTGGGGTTTACAATCAGCCCCAGCATTTT
TRBJ2-1 TRBV15 . . CATSREGGSYNEQFF TGTGCCACCAGCAGAGAAGGGGGGTCCTACAATGAGCAGTTCTTC
TRBJ2-7 TRBV29-1 . . CSVASSYEQYF TGCAGCGTTGCCAGCTCCTACGAGCAGTACTTC
TRBJ2-5 TRBV5-1 TRBD1 . CASTTGEETQYF TGCGCCAGCACCACAGGGGAAGAGACCCAGTACTTC
TRBJ1-1 TRBV2 TRBD1 . CASSYTGGNTEAFF TGTGCCAGCAGTTATACAGGGGGCAACACTGAAGCTTTCTTT
TRBJ2-2 TRBV2 . . CASSSQDSHTGELFF TGTGCCAGCAGTTCTCAAGACTCACACACCGGGGAGCTGTTTTTT
TRBJ1-2 TRBV5-5 . once CASSTSLNSFYGYTF TGTGCCAGCAGCACATCATTAAACAGCTTTTATGGCTACACCTTC
TRBJ2-7 TRBV6-6 TRBD2 . CASSYTAGVGEQYF TGTGCCAGCAGTTACACAGCGGGAGTGGGCGAGCAGTACTTC
TRBJ1-4 TRBV10-3 . . CAISESMAARGNEKLFF TGTGCCATCAGTGAGTCGATGGCCGCCCGAGGGAATGAAAAACTGTTTTTT
TRBJ2-3 TRBV28 . few CASSLPTELTDTQYF TGTGCCAGCAGTTTACCGACGGAGCTCACAGATACGCAGTATTTT
TRBJ1-1 TRBV6-1 TRBD1 once CASRFTGGSTEAFF TGTGCCAGCAGATTTACAGGGGGTAGCACTGAAGCTTTCTTT
TRBJ2-5 TRBV19 TRBD2 . CASGTSGSETQYF TGTGCCAGCGGGACTAGCGGTTCGGAGACCCAGTACTTC
TRBJ1-2 TRBV9 . . CASSVESGGYGYTF TGTGCCAGCAGCGTAGAATCGGGAGGCTATGGCTACACCTTC
TRBJ1-4 TRBV30 . . CAWSDGGGPEKLFF TGTGCCTGGAGTGACGGGGGGGGTCCTGAAAAACTGTTTTTT
TRBJ2-3 TRBV27 TRBD1 . CASSFGQGLTDTQYF TGTGCCAGCAGTTTTGGACAGGGGCTCACAGATACGCAGTATTTT
TRBJ1-5 TRBV19 . . CASRKERDGYQPQHF TGTGCCAGTAGGAAGGAAAGAGACGGATATCAGCCCCAGCATTTT
TRBJ1-2 TRBV6-5 . . CASSSLGHYGYTF TGTGCCAGCAGTTCCTTGGGTCACTATGGCTACACCTTC
TRBJ1-4 TRBV5-1 TRBD1 . CASSLGGQGRKGNEKLFF TGCGCCAGCAGCTTGGGAGGACAGGGGCGGAAGGGTAATGAAAAACTGTTTTTT
TRBJ1-4 TRBV6-5 . . CASRLQGIGEKLFF TGTGCCAGCAGGTTACAGGGCATTGGTGAAAAACTGTTTTTT
TRBJ2-7 TRBV5-4 . . CASSLGGRLEQYF TGTGCCAGCAGCTTGGGAGGCAGGCTCGAGCAGTACTTC
TRBJ2-7 TRBV7-9 TRBD2 . CASSPLGLAGYEQYF TGTGCCAGCAGCCCCCTGGGACTAGCGGGGTACGAGCAGTACTTC
TRBJ2-7 TRBV7-2 TRBD2 . CASSLFAGEGLHF TGTGCCAGCAGCTTATTTGCCGGGGAGGGCCTGCACTTC
TRBJ2-5 TRBV5-4 . . CASSVDRTKETQYF TGTGCCAGCAGCGTGGACAGAACGAAAGAGACCCAGTACTTC
TRBJ2-7 TRBV9 . . CASSDPNRDEQYF TGTGCCAGCAGCGATCCGAACAGGGACGAGCAGTACTTC
TRBJ2-1 TRBV5-4 . . CASSPTSGDNEQFF TGTGCCAGCAGCCCCACTTCGGGGGACAATGAGCAGTTCTTC
TRBJ1-2 TRBV7-2 TRBD1 . CASRRNRGNYGYTF TGTGCCAGCAGAAGAAACAGGGGTAACTATGGCTACACCTTC
TRBJ2-5 TRBV2 . . CASQGYQETQYF TGTGCCAGCCAGGGGTACCAAGAGACCCAGTACTTC
TRBJ2-7 TRBV11-3 . . CASSLQGSNYEQYF TGTGCCAGCAGCTTACAGGGATCGAACTACGAGCAGTACTTC
TRBJ1-1 TRBV15 TRBD1 few CATSRQGQGTEAFF TGTGCCACCAGCAGACAGGGACAGGGGACTGAAGCTTTCTTT
TRBJ2-2 TRBV27 TRBD2 . CASSSRTSGGTGELFF TGTGCCAGCAGTTCGAGGACTAGCGGGGGCACCGGGGAGCTGTTTTTT
TRBJ2-7 TRBV28 . . CASSTPTGEGSYEQYF TGTGCCAGCAGCACACCCACAGGGGAGGGCTCCTACGAGCAGTACTTC
TRBJ2-2 TRBV2 . . CASHRTNTGELFF TGTGCCAGCCATAGAACGAACACCGGGGAGCTGTTTTTT
TRBJ1-3 TRBV9 TRBD1 . CASSPGQGGGNTIYF TGTGCCAGCAGCCCCGGACAGGGAGGCGGAAACACCATATATTTT
TRBJ1-6 TRBV13 . . CASSLGEARGRSPLHF TGTGCCAGCAGCTTAGGAGAAGCTCGGGGGAGATCACCCCTCCACTTT